Listed below are T cell receptor beta chains from one sample, sequenced in a study of blood T cell repertoires in COVID-19. Method: immunoSEQ multiplex PCR; TCRdb's copy keeps in-frame clones and lacks some. The sample yields over 150,000 clones, roughly 83% seen once. Material: peripheral blood. The receptors derive from a woman between 55 and 75 years old with COVID-19, enrolled during active disease. Each CDR3 is given with its conserved first and last residue. D genes are given only for firm matches. Expanded clones get a size class; other rows say once, few or many, or leave the size out.

clone size	D gene	J gene	CDR3 length	V gene	CDR3 DNA	CDR3 protein
-	-	TRBJ1-6	18	TRBV25-1	TGTGCCAGCAGATCCGGACATCAGGGAATATCCTATAATTCACCCCTCCACTTT	CASRSGHQGISYNSPLHF
-	TRBD1	TRBJ2-2	16	TRBV19	TGTGCCAGCTCTCCTTCCGGGACAGGGAACACCGGGGAGCTGTTTTTT	CASSPSGTGNTGELFF
-	-	TRBJ1-3	15	TRBV9	TGTGCCAGCAATGGCGGTCCGCTCTCTGGAAACACCATATATTTT	CASNGGPLSGNTIYF
once	-	TRBJ2-2	13	TRBV5-4	TGTGCCAGCAGCGGGCGGAACACCGGGGAGCTGTTTTTT	CASSGRNTGELFF
-	-	TRBJ1-5	13	TRBV3-1/TRBV3-2	TGTGCCAGCAGCGTTAGACTTGAGGGGCCCCAGCATTTT	CASSVRLEGPQHF
-	TRBD2	TRBJ2-1	15	TRBV25-1	TGTGCCACCAATCTAGCGGGGGGGTCCTACAATGAGCAGTTCTTC	CATNLAGGSYNEQFF
-	TRBD1	TRBJ1-3	15	TRBV10-2	TGCGCCAGCAGTGATAACACAGGGGGAAGGAACACCATATATTTT	CASSDNTGGRNTIYF
few	-	TRBJ1-2	15	TRBV5-1	TGCGCCAGCAGCTTGGCCGCAGGGGTTACCTATGGCTACACCTTC	CASSLAAGVTYGYTF
-	-	TRBJ1-4	16	TRBV19	TGTGCCAGTAGTATAGGTTCCTCCAGGACTAATGAAAAACTGTTTTTT	CASSIGSSRTNEKLFF
-	-	TRBJ1-5	14	TRBV6-1	TGTGCCAGCAGTGAAGGACAGTACAATCAGCCCCAGCATTTT	CASSEGQYNQPQHF
-	TRBD1	TRBJ1-2	13	TRBV9	TGTGCCAGCACCTCCGACAGGGGGCGAGGCTACACCTTC	CASTSDRGRGYTF
-	TRBD1	TRBJ1-1	13	TRBV7-9	TGTGCCAGCAGCCGCACAGGGGGGACTGAAGCTTTCTTT	CASSRTGGTEAFF
-	TRBD1	TRBJ1-5	16	TRBV5-6	TGTGCCAGCAGCTCCGGGACAGGGCTCAGCAATCAGCCCCAGCATTTT	CASSSGTGLSNQPQHF
-	TRBD1	TRBJ2-2	14	TRBV6-6	TGTGCCAGCAGGGGGGACAGAGACACCGGGGAGCTGTTTTTT	CASRGDRDTGELFF
-	-	TRBJ1-2	15	TRBV29-1	TGCAGCGTGGAGGTCTCTCGGGGTGATGGGTATGGCTACACCTTC	CSVEVSRGDGYGYTF
-	-	TRBJ2-7	12	TRBV3-1/TRBV3-2	TGTGCCAGCAGCCAAGTCCCCGACGAGCAGTACTTC	CASSQVPDEQYF
-	-	TRBJ1-6	16	TRBV2	TGTGCCAGCAGGACGAGTGGGGGACAACAAAATTCACCCCTCCACTTT	CASRTSGGQQNSPLHF
-	-	TRBJ2-5	16	TRBV7-3	TGTGCCAGCAGTTTAGGGGTGCTCGCGGGCAGGGAGACCCAGTACTTC	CASSLGVLAGRETQYF
-	TRBD1	TRBJ2-3	14	TRBV10-3	TGTGCCATCACCCCGGGACAGGGACCAGATACGCAGTATTTT	CAITPGQGPDTQYF
-	-	TRBJ1-2	13	TRBV6-5	TGTGCCAGCAGTTATGAGAGGGTCTATGGCTACACCTTC	CASSYERVYGYTF
once	TRBD2	TRBJ2-1	16	TRBV18	TGTGCCAGCTCTCCTTTTAGCGGGAGCTCCTACAATGAGCAGTTCTTC	CASSPFSGSSYNEQFF
once	TRBD1	TRBJ1-5	15	TRBV6-5	TGTGCCAGCAGCTCAGTACAGGGGGCTAGGCAGCCCCAGCATTTT	CASSSVQGARQPQHF
-	TRBD1	TRBJ1-1	16	TRBV4-1	TGCGCCAGCAGCCAAGATCCGGGACAGGGTGGGACTGAAGCTTTCTTT	CASSQDPGQGGTEAFF
-	-	TRBJ1-2	14	TRBV6-6	TGTGCCAGCAGTTACGGGGGGAAGAACTATGGCTACACCTTC	CASSYGGKNYGYTF
-	TRBD1	TRBJ1-4	16	TRBV5-1	TGCGCCAGCAGTCAGTTTGGGGACAGCGATAATGAAAAACTGTTTTTT	CASSQFGDSDNEKLFF
-	TRBD2	TRBJ2-7	14	TRBV5-1	TGCGCCAGCAGAGCCAGCGGGGCGCTGATAGCGCAGTACTTC	CASRASGALIAQYF
-	-	TRBJ1-6	16	TRBV5-8	TGTGCCAGCAGCACCCCCGCGGGCGCCTTTAATTCACCCCTCCACTTT	CASSTPAGAFNSPLHF
few	TRBD1	TRBJ1-4	13	TRBV5-8	TGTGCCAGCAGCCGGACAGGGGAAGGAGAACTGTTTTTT	CASSRTGEGELFF
-	TRBD1	TRBJ1-6	16	TRBV6-1	TGTGCCAGCAGTGGAACCTGGACAGGGGCAAGTTCACCCCTCCACTTT	CASSGTWTGASSPLHF
few	-	TRBJ1-2	15	TRBV3-1/TRBV3-2	TGTGCCAGCAGCTTCGGACAGCCAGCTAACTATGGCTACACCTTC	CASSFGQPANYGYTF
-	-	TRBJ2-3	15	TRBV5-1	TGCGCCAGCAGCTTAGGGTCCAGGGACACAGATACGCAGTATTTT	CASSLGSRDTDTQYF
-	-	TRBJ2-3	16	TRBV7-8	TGTGCCAGCAGCTTAGTGGGTAGCGGAGTCACAGATACGCAGTATTTT	CASSLVGSGVTDTQYF
few	-	TRBJ2-5	17	TRBV2	TGTGCCAGCAGTCCCTCCTCGGGCCTGGGGGGCCAAGAGACCCAGTACTTC	CASSPSSGLGGQETQYF
-	-	TRBJ2-4	16	TRBV6-1	TGTGCCAGCAGTGAAGCGAACGGGGTAGCCAAAAACATTCAGTACTTC	CASSEANGVAKNIQYF
-	-	TRBJ1-2	14	TRBV29-1	TGCAGCGTAAGCACAGGCGCCTTGAGCTATGGCTACACCTTC	CSVSTGALSYGYTF
-	-	TRBJ1-5	15	TRBV12-5	TGTGCTAGTGGTGCCCTCTTGGGGGGAAATCAGCCCCAGCATTTT	CASGALLGGNQPQHF
few	-	TRBJ1-2	16	TRBV10-3	TGTGCCATCAGTGACGAACAGGATCTCGCAGTCTATGGCTACACCTTC	CAISDEQDLAVYGYTF
-	-	TRBJ1-2	12	TRBV6-5	TGTGCCAGCAGTTACCAGGGTTACGGCTACACCTTC	CASSYQGYGYTF
-	TRBD1	TRBJ1-5	17	TRBV5-8	TGTGCCAGCAGGCAGCATTCGGGACAGTATAGCAATCAGCCCCAGCATTTT	CASRQHSGQYSNQPQHF
few	-	TRBJ1-5	15	TRBV24-1	TGTGCCACCAGTGATGGTTGGAGGGCAAATCAGCCCCAGCATTTT	CATSDGWRANQPQHF
-	-	TRBJ1-2	13	TRBV5-4	TGTGCCAGCAGCCTCGGGGGGGGAAGTGGCTACACCTTC	CASSLGGGSGYTF
-	TRBD1	TRBJ2-3	16	TRBV19	TGTGCCAGTGCAAACCATCGACAGGGGGGGACAGATACGCAGTATTTT	CASANHRQGGTDTQYF
-	TRBD1	TRBJ1-2	13	TRBV5-1	TGCGCCAGCAGCTCTCAGGGGGACTATGGCTACACCTTC	CASSSQGDYGYTF
-	-	TRBJ1-4	13	TRBV7-9	TGTGCCAGCAGCATCAGGGGAAGAGAAAAACTGTTTTTT	CASSIRGREKLFF
-	-	TRBJ2-5	14	TRBV25-1	TGTGCCAGCAGTGAACCAGGGAGGAGAGAGACCCAGTACTTC	CASSEPGRRETQYF